The 27 T cell receptor beta chains in this list originate from one sample, sequenced in a study of blood T cell repertoires in COVID-19. The data were produced by immunoSEQ multiplex PCR, yet TCRdb's version contains in-frame clones alone and is incomplete. The data contain around 250,000 clones, about 89% of them seen just once; the ten biggest clones take up 0.95% to 1.5%. The specimen was PBMCs or T cells enriched from blood (not recorded which). The receptor set was obtained from a human donor in a cohort exposed to, infected with or recovered from COVID-19 (not recorded which). The donor label of this sample is uncertain.

This rearrangement joins TRBV6-1 to TRBJ1-6; 10 bases are shared with TRBD1. CDR1 is MNHNS, CDR2 SASEGT, per germline. V lost 1 base to trimming and J lost 9 bases; unmatched junction nucleotides: 3. This CDR3 region has 15 residues. CDR3 region: CASSEEGTGVSPLHF. The CDR3 DNA is TGTGCCAGCAGTGAAGAAGGGACAGGGGTTTCACCCCTCCACTTT.

The chain couples TRBV6-5 to TRBJ1-5; 9 nucleotides agree with TRBD1. The junction had 4 bases not matched to a gene; V was cut back by 6 bases and J by 1 base. This CDR3 region has 15 residues. Germline V lookup: CDR1 MNHEY, CDR2 SVGAGI. In DNA form, the CDR3 reads TGTGCCAGCAGAACAGGGGGCAGCAGCAATCAGCCCCAGCATTTT. This codes for CASRTGGSSNQPQHF.

This chain joins TRBV19 and TRBJ2-3; TRBD1 aligns across 10 bases. V trimming: 6 bases; J trimming: 8 bases; junction bases outside the gene matches: 2. Germline V gene lookup returns CDR1 LNHDA and CDR2 SQIVND (reference sequence). This CDR3 is 12 amino acids long. The CDR3, as DNA: TGTGCCAGTAGACGACAGGGGGCTACGCAGTATTTT. The encoded protein is CASRRQGATQYF.

CDR3 sequence (DNA): TGTGCCAGCAACGAGGACAGGGCCTCTGGAAACACCATATATTTT. Residues: CASNEDRASGNTIYF. This rearrangement joins TRBV2 to TRBJ1-3, with TRBD1 matching over 8 bases. The V gene's germline CDR1 is SNHLY and CDR2 FYNNEI. The CDR3 extends over 15 amino acids. V was clipped by 7 bases and J by 0 bases; unmatched bases: 5.

The V gene is TRBV2, the J gene TRBJ1-4, with D perhaps matching TRBD1 (5 bases). In germline, CDR1 is SNHLY, CDR2 FYNNEI. The germline V and J ends were trimmed by 6 bases and 5 bases, with 10 bases remaining between them. This CDR3 has 13 amino acids. CDR3 region: CASRGRGNEKLFF. The CDR3 bases are TGTGCCAGCAGGGGGAGGGGAAATGAAAAACTGTTTTTT.

There are a few counts of this clone. This sequence joins TRBV28 and TRBJ1-2; 9 bases agree with TRBD1. After removal of 4 bases from V and 4 bases from J, the junction contained 4 bases not matched to a gene. Germline V lookup: CDR1 MDHEN, CDR2 SYDVKM. This CDR3 has 14 amino acids. The CDR3 spells CASSSGQGPYGYTF. CDR3 nucleotides: TGTGCCAGCAGTTCGGGACAGGGTCCCTATGGCTACACCTTC.

V gene TRBV29-1 combines with J gene TRBJ1-3; 7 bases fit TRBD1. J lost 0 bases, V lost 7 bases, and 9 bases had no gene match. The germline V gene has CDR1 SQVTM and CDR2 ANQGSEA. The CDR3 is made up of 15 amino acids. In nucleotides, the CDR3 is TGCAGCGGAAGACGCCGGGACAGCTCTGGAAACACCATATATTTT. Translated: CSGRRRDSSGNTIYF.

This clone was detected only once. The CDR3 spells CASSDPSGQGDTDTQYF. In DNA, the CDR3 is TGTGCCAGCAGTGACCCCTCCGGACAGGGGGACACAGATACGCAGTATTTT. The V call is TRBV25-1, the J call TRBJ2-3; 10 bases match TRBD1. Germline CDR1 and CDR2: MGHDK and SYGVNS. CDR3 length: 17 residues. V was clipped by 3 bases and J by 2 bases; unmatched bases: 8.

The chain couples TRBV7-2 to TRBJ2-7; no clear D. The V gene's germline CDR1 is SGHTA and CDR2 FQGNSA. The CDR3 has 14 residues. V shed 1 base and J shed 2 bases, with 9 bases lying between them. As DNA, the CDR3 is TGTGCCAGCAGCTTAGGGCCTGGTACCTACGAGCAGTACTTC. Residues: CASSLGPGTYEQYF.

The chain recombines TRBV19 with TRBJ2-7; 7 nucleotides align to TRBD1. The V and J ends lost 4 bases and 0 bases, in that order; junction bases with no gene match: 3. There are 14 residues in the CDR3. Germline assignment: CDR1 LNHDA and CDR2 SQIVND (reference sequence). CDR3 in amino acids: CASSTRGSSYEQYF. The CDR3 nucleotides are TGTGCCAGTAGTACCAGGGGGAGCTCCTACGAGCAGTACTTC.

The chain recombines TRBV25-1 with TRBJ1-1; unclear D gene. The V end lost 4 bases, the J end lost 5 bases, and 2 bases lay between the germline ends. Germline V gene sequence: CDR1 MGHDK, CDR2 SYGVNS. This CDR3 region has 10 residues. CDR3 sequence (DNA): TGTGCCAGCAGTGTAACTGAAGCTTTCTTT. It encodes CASSVTEAFF.

The rearrangement uses TRBV7-9 and TRBJ2-5; TRBD1 might be the D (5 bases). The germline gives CDR1 SEHNR, CDR2 FQNEAQ (reference sequence). There are 13 residues in the CDR3. Trimming left V 5 bases short and J 2 bases short, with 9 bases between. The CDR3 here is CASSRTLQETQYF. As DNA, the CDR3 is TGTGCCAGCAGCCGGACACTTCAAGAGACCCAGTACTTC.

The V gene is TRBV5-8, the J gene TRBJ2-7; possibly TRBD1 for D (6 bases). Germline lookup yields CDR1 SGHTS and CDR2 YDEGEE. The CDR3 runs to 15 residues. Trimming left V 1 base short and J 0 bases short, with 11 bases between. The CDR3 sequence: CASSLYQGSSYEQYF. CDR3 DNA sequence: TGTGCCAGCAGCTTGTATCAGGGGAGCTCCTACGAGCAGTACTTC.

The chain recombines TRBV10-2 with TRBJ1-2; tentatively, D is TRBD1 (5 bases). The germline V gene encodes CDR1 WSHSY and CDR2 SAAADI. V lost 0 bases to trimming and J lost 8 bases, with 7 bases between them. The CDR3 runs to 12 residues. CDR3 region: CASSESTDGYTF. The CDR3 DNA follows: TGCGCCAGCAGTGAGTCGACAGACGGCTACACCTTC.

V usage is TRBV6-5 and J usage is TRBJ2-5, with a weak D call TRBD1 (5 bases). Trimming stripped 2 bases from V and 2 bases from J, with 9 bases between. The CDR3 spans 14 residues. The germline V gene has CDR1 MNHEY and CDR2 SVGAGI. The CDR3 here is CASSYRREQETQYF. CDR3 nucleotide sequence: TGTGCCAGCAGTTACCGCAGGGAACAAGAGACCCAGTACTTC.

The chain joins TRBV19 to TRBJ1-4; D remains unclear. The CDR3 has 14 amino acids. Looked up from germline, CDR1 is LNHDA and CDR2 is SQIVND (reference sequence). V was cut by 5 bases and J by 3 bases, with 10 bases left in between. CDR3 bases: TGTGCCAGTAGTTCCGGGGAGGCTAATGAAAAACTGTTTTTT. This encodes CASSSGEANEKLFF.

V gene TRBV19 combines with J gene TRBJ1-1; D not resolved. With 3 bases removed from V and 0 bases from J, the gap between germline ends came to 17 bases. Germline-derived CDR1 and CDR2 are LNHDA and SQIVND (reference sequence). CDR3 length equals 17 residues. CDR3 nucleotides: TGTGCCAGTAGTATCTCTCCGACAAGCTCCATGAACACTGAAGCTTTCTTT. Its translation is CASSISPTSSMNTEAFF. The variable domain in full, completed from reference TRBV19 and TRBJ1-1, reads DGGITQSPKYLFRKEGQNVTLSCEQNLNHDAMYWYRQDPGQGLRLIYYSQIVNDFQKGDIAEGYSVSREKKESFPLTVTSAQKNPTAFYLCASSISPTSSMNTEAFFGQGTRLTVV.

The chain carries TRBV19 and TRBJ1-5; D call uncertain. The CDR3 sequence is 15 residues long. V shed 7 bases and J shed 4 bases, with 17 bases lying between them. In germline, CDR1 is LNHDA, CDR2 SQIVND (reference sequence). CDR3 loop: CASTSSGRTNQPQHF. CDR3 DNA sequence: TGTGCCAGTACCTCAAGCGGCAGGACGAATCAGCCCCAGCATTTT.

This chain connects TRBV19 to TRBJ1-1, with 7 bases that match TRBD1. V lost 8 bases, J lost 4 bases, and 7 bases stayed unmatched. The CDR3 totals 13 residues. Germline V gene sequence: CDR1 LNHDA, CDR2 SQIVND (reference sequence). The CDR3 loop reads CASAVAGGTEAFF. The CDR3, as DNA: TGTGCCAGTGCTGTAGCAGGGGGCACTGAAGCTTTCTTT.

The chain recombines TRBV12-3 or TRBV12-4 with TRBJ1-2; no clear D gene. The CDR3 extends over 13 amino acids. The ends were cut back, 7 bases at V and 7 bases at J, with 16 bases in the middle. The CDR3 loop reads CASTRRASSGYTF. DNA of the CDR3: TGTGCCAGCACTAGGAGGGCTTCTAGTGGCTACACCTTC.

The V and J genes are TRBV4-2 and TRBJ1-5; D is unclear. This CDR3 spans 15 amino acids. The V and J ends lost 0 bases and 0 bases respectively, with 6 bases between them. The germline V gene encodes CDR1 LGHNA and CDR2 YNFKEQ. The CDR3 DNA reads TGTGCCAGCAGCCAAGATTGGCCTAGCAATCAGCCCCAGCATTTT. Translation gives CASSQDWPSNQPQHF.

The rearrangement uses TRBV10-3 and TRBJ1-1; 7 bases match TRBD1. V dropped 7 bases and J dropped 5; count of bases not matched to a gene: 1. This CDR3 is built from 11 residues. Per the germline V gene, CDR1 is ENHRY and CDR2 is SYGVKD. The CDR3 nucleotides read TGTGCCATCAACAGGGGAACTGAAGCTTTCTTT. Protein product: CAINRGTEAFF.

This chain connects TRBV14 to TRBJ2-1; 13 positions match TRBD2. The trim removed 4 bases at V and 13 bases at J, leaving 10 bases unmatched. Germline CDR1 reads SGHDN; CDR2 reads FVKESK. The CDR3 is made up of 15 amino acids. CDR3 sequence reads: CASSPGLAGVLQQFF. DNA for the CDR3: TGTGCCAGCAGCCCCGGACTAGCGGGGGTCTTACAACAGTTCTTC.

This rearrangement joins TRBV5-5 to TRBJ2-7; 7 bases line up with TRBD1. This CDR3 is 14 amino acids long. Germline V gives CDR1 SGHKS, CDR2 YYEKEE (reference sequence). Unmatched junction bases numbered 5, after V lost 0 bases and J lost 5 bases. The CDR3 loop is CASSLGQGADEQYF. CDR3 bases: TGTGCCAGCAGCTTGGGACAGGGCGCCGACGAGCAGTACTTC.

V usage is TRBV6-2 or TRBV6-3 and J usage is TRBJ1-1, with 8 positions matching TRBD1. Trimming cost V 3 bases and J 4 bases; bases outside gene matches: 4. This CDR3 region has 14 residues. In germline, CDR1 is MNHEY, CDR2 SVGEGT. CDR3 sequence reads: CASSYTGGRTEAFF. The CDR3 coding sequence is TGTGCCAGCAGTTATACAGGGGGACGCACTGAAGCTTTCTTT.

This clone was counted once. This chain uses TRBV2 with TRBJ2-1; the D gene is possibly TRBD2 (6 bases). The CDR3 length is 14 residues. Germline V gene data show CDR1 as SNHLY and CDR2 as FYNNEI. V was cut by 6 bases and J by 11 bases, with 20 bases left in between. The DNA for the CDR3 is TGTGCCAGCAGGGGACTCGACAGCCCAGTCAAGCAGTTCTTC. It encodes CASRGLDSPVKQFF.

This clone was observed a few times. The rearrangement links TRBV5-6 to TRBJ2-5; D may be TRBD1 (5 bases). Germline V gives CDR1 SGHDT, CDR2 YYEEEE. The CDR3 runs to 15 residues. Trimming stripped 1 base from V and 2 bases from J, with 12 bases between. CDR3 nucleotides: TGTGCCAGCAGCTTGACCCTAACAGGACAAGAGACCCAGTACTTC. As protein: CASSLTLTGQETQYF.